Listed below are T cell receptor beta chains from one sample, sequenced in a study of CD8+CD57+ T cells in acquired aplastic anemia. TCRdb passed the reads through MiXCR, listing each CDR3 protein once. The sample gives a few hundred thousand distinct CDR3 sequences, around 50% of which show up once; nearly 20% is in the top ten. What was sequenced was sorted CD4+, CD8+, or CD8+CD57+ T cells (not recorded which) from PBMCs. These receptors originate from a human donor with aplastic anemia. Each CDR3 is given with its conserved first and last residue. D genes are given only for firm matches. Rows give clone size only sometimes, using once, few, many, or a class for an expanded clone.

D	V	size	J	CDR3	DNA
.	TRBV7-2	.	TRBJ1-4	CASSLGGWQTNEKLFF	TGTGCCAGCAGCTTAGGGGGTTGGCAAACTAATGAAAAACTGTTTTTT
TRBD1	TRBV10-3	.	TRBJ1-1	CAISLQGAEAFF	TGTGCCATCAGCTTACAGGGGGCTGAAGCTTTCTTT
TRBD2	TRBV10-3	.	TRBJ2-4	CASSQASGGRNIQYF	TGTGCCAGCAGTCAGGCTAGCGGGGGTAGAAACATTCAGTACTTC
.	TRBV6-5	many	TRBJ2-1	CASSSNGGSYNEQFF	TGTGCCAGCAGCTCGAATGGGGGCTCCTACAATGAGCAGTTCTTC
.	TRBV2	many	TRBJ2-5	CASIFGGWETQYF	TGTGCCAGCATTTTTGGTGGCTGGGAGACCCAGTACTTC
TRBD1	TRBV2	.	TRBJ1-4	CASSRPGQGNEKLFF	TGTGCCAGCAGCCGACCGGGACAGGGGAATGAAAAACTGTTTTTT
.	TRBV14	many	TRBJ1-3	CASSHSYLRQANTIYF	TGTGCCAGCAGCCACAGCTACCTGAGACAGGCGAACACCATATATTTT
.	TRBV2	.	TRBJ2-1	CASSEQGGLPSEQFF	TGTGCCAGCAGTGAGCAAGGGGGGTTGCCTAGTGAGCAGTTCTTC
.	TRBV15	.	TRBJ1-6	CATGSLDSPLHF	TGTGCCACCGGGAGTTTGGATTCACCCCTCCACTTT
TRBD1	TRBV20-1	.	TRBJ2-7	CSARAGTGDSNQPQHYF	TGCAGTGCTAGAGCCGGCACAGGGGATAGCAATCAGCCCCAGCATTACTTC
.	TRBV19	many	TRBJ1-4	CASSIPGRGREKLFF	TGTGCCAGTAGTATCCCGGGCAGGGGTAGGGAAAAACTGTTTTTT
.	TRBV3-1	.	TRBJ2-2	CASKWGISGELFF	TGTGCCAGCAAATGGGGTATCAGCGGGGAGCTGTTTTTT
TRBD2	TRBV2	many	TRBJ2-1	CASGAVAGDDEQFF	TGTGCCAGCGGGGCGGTAGCGGGGGATGATGAGCAGTTCTTC
.	TRBV30	many	TRBJ2-7	CAWGAAREQYF	TGTGCCTGGGGTGCAGCCCGCGAGCAGTACTTC
.	TRBV9	.	TRBJ2-7	CASSVEWGRNEQYF	TGTGCCAGCAGCGTAGAATGGGGCCGGAACGAGCAGTACTTC
.	TRBV6-2/TRBV6-3	.	TRBJ2-5	CAIREVSQYF	TGTGCCATCAGAGAAGTGTCCCAGTACTTC
.	TRBV20-1	many	TRBJ2-5	CSANNGETQYF	TGCAGTGCCAATAACGGGGAGACCCAGTACTTC
TRBD1	TRBV2	once	TRBJ1-2	CASSVGQGHYGYTF	TGTGCCAGCAGTGTAGGACAGGGACATTATGGCTACACCTTC
TRBD1	TRBV25-1	many	TRBJ1-6	CASTGQGDNSPLHF	TGTGCCAGTACGGGACAGGGGGATAATTCACCCCTCCACTTT
TRBD1	TRBV9	once	TRBJ2-3	CASSVGQGLGDTQYF	TGTGCCAGCAGCGTAGGACAGGGATTAGGAGATACGCAGTATTTT
TRBD1	TRBV20-1	many	TRBJ1-5	CSARDGGQGRDQPQHF	TGCAGTGCTAGAGATGGGGGACAGGGCAGGGATCAGCCCCAGCATTTT
TRBD1	TRBV12-5	many	TRBJ1-4	CASGLGQGGEKLFF	TGTGCTAGTGGTTTGGGACAGGGTGGTGAAAAACTGTTTTTT
TRBD1	TRBV4-1	.	TRBJ1-6	CASSQLQGANSPLHF	TGCGCCAGCAGCCAGCTCCAGGGGGCGAATTCACCCCTCCACTTT
.	TRBV30	many	TRBJ1-5	CAWSVTGEQPQHF	TGTGCCTGGAGTGTCACGGGGGAGCAGCCCCAGCATTTT
TRBD2	TRBV15	.	TRBJ2-7	CATSRDWGSGGHEQYF	TGTGCCACCAGCAGAGATTGGGGTAGCGGGGGCCACGAGCAGTACTTC
.	TRBV5-1	few	TRBJ2-1	CASSTLPGGAPYNEQFF	TGCGCCAGCAGCACCTTGCCCGGCGGGGCCCCTTACAATGAGCAGTTCTTC
TRBD1	TRBV3-1	many	TRBJ2-7	CASSQDGTAYEQYF	TGTGCCAGCAGCCAAGATGGGACAGCCTACGAGCAGTACTTC
TRBD1	TRBV24-1	.	TRBJ2-7	CATTELGQGLEQYF	TGTGCCACTACCGAATTGGGACAGGGGTTGGAGCAGTACTTC
.	TRBV11-1	.	TRBJ2-5	CASSTGPRTQYF	TGTGCCAGCAGCACTGGGCCTAGGACCCAGTACTTC
.	TRBV28	few	TRBJ1-5	CASRTGSRNQPQHF	TGTGCCAGCAGGACCGGGAGTAGGAATCAGCCCCAGCATTTT
TRBD1	TRBV10-3	.	TRBJ2-7	CAISGTGSYERYF	TGTGCCATCAGCGGGACAGGGTCCTACGAGCGGTACTTC
TRBD1	TRBV20-1	.	TRBJ1-4	CSATPRDRPNEKLFF	TGCAGTGCTACCCCGCGGGACAGGCCTAATGAAAAACTGTTTTTT
.	TRBV19	.	TRBJ1-5	CASSPILALNQPQHF	TGTGCCAGTAGTCCGATCTTAGCGCTCAATCAGCCCCAGCATTTT
.	TRBV19	many	TRBJ1-6	CASSQGGASPLHF	TGTGCCAGTAGTCAGGGCGGGGCTTCACCCCTCCACTTT
TRBD1	TRBV20-1	many	TRBJ1-1	CSARRTGTNTEAFF	TGCAGTGCTAGGAGGACAGGGACGAACACTGAAGCTTTCTTT
.	TRBV15	.	TRBJ2-5	CATSRDWGETQYF	TGTGCCACCAGCAGAGATTGGGGAGAGACCCAGTACTTC
.	TRBV12-3/TRBV12-4	.	TRBJ1-1	CASSNISCSYTETFF	TGTGCCAGCAGCAACATATCATGTTCTTACACTGAAACTTTCTTT
TRBD1	TRBV20-1	many	TRBJ2-5	CSARVPGQIQETQYF	TGCAGTGCTAGAGTCCCGGGACAGATCCAAGAGACCCAGTACTTC
.	TRBV5-1	many	TRBJ1-2	CASSLSFSLGYGYTF	TGCGCCAGCAGCTTATCCTTTTCTTTAGGGTATGGCTACACCTTC
.	TRBV9	few	TRBJ1-6	CASGGGGNSPLHF	TGTGCCAGCGGAGGGGGGGGGAATTCACCCCTCCACTTT
.	TRBV2	.	TRBJ2-5	CASSVGGTGRRETQYF	TGTGCCAGCAGCGTAGGGGGTACAGGAAGGAGAGAGACCCAGTACTTC
.	TRBV7-9	.	TRBJ2-5	CASSQGLRETQYF	TGTGCCAGCAGCCAGGGTTTGCGAGAGACCCAGTACTTC
TRBD2	TRBV4-1	.	TRBJ2-2	CASSQVLSGANAGELFF	TGCGCCAGCAGCCAAGTATTGAGCGGGGCGAACGCCGGGGAGCTGTTTTTT
TRBD2	TRBV2	.	TRBJ2-1	CASSGERTSGNNEQFF	TGTGCCAGCAGTGGAGAGAGGACTAGCGGTAACAATGAGCAGTTCTTC
.	TRBV10-3	.	TRBJ2-7	CASSLDSLYEQYF	TGTGCCAGCAGTTTGGACAGTCTCTACGAGCAGTACTTC
TRBD1	TRBV7-9	.	TRBJ1-5	CASSQTGDSNQPQHF	TGTGCCAGCAGCCAGACAGGGGATAGCAATCAGCCCCAGCATTTT
.	TRBV6-7	.	TRBJ1-6	CASSPPRGGDSPLHF	TGTGCCAGCAGTCCCCCGCGGGGGGGCGATTCACCCCTCCACTTT
TRBD1	TRBV12-3/TRBV12-4	many	TRBJ1-1	CASTTGTENTEAFF	TGTGCCAGCACTACCGGGACAGAGAACACTGAAGCTTTCTTT
.	TRBV10-3	.	TRBJ2-5	CAISERIQETQYF	TGTGCCATCAGTGAAAGGATTCAAGAGACCCAGTACTTC
.	TRBV11-2	.	TRBJ2-7	CASSQGRGQRVYEQYF	TGTGCCAGCAGCCAAGGGAGGGGACAGCGAGTCTACGAGCAGTACTTC
.	TRBV11-2	.	TRBJ1-1	CASSRPGLTNTEAFF	TGTGCCAGCAGCCGTCCGGGACTGACGAACACTGAAGCTTTCTTT
.	TRBV7-2	.	TRBJ2-7	CASSPRDKPYEQYF	TGTGCCAGCAGCCCCCGGGACAAACCTTACGAGCAGTACTTC
TRBD1	TRBV2	.	TRBJ2-7	CASSESRDRASYEQYF	TGTGCCAGCAGTGAAAGTCGAGACAGGGCTTCCTACGAGCAGTACTTC
.	TRBV7-9	.	TRBJ1-1	CASSRTEMNTEAFF	TGTGCCAGCAGCCGGACAGAGATGAACACTGAAGCTTTCTTT
.	TRBV3-1	few	TRBJ1-1	CASSQDGSWYTEAFF	TGTGCCAGCAGCCAAGATGGGTCGTGGTACACTGAAGCTTTCTTT